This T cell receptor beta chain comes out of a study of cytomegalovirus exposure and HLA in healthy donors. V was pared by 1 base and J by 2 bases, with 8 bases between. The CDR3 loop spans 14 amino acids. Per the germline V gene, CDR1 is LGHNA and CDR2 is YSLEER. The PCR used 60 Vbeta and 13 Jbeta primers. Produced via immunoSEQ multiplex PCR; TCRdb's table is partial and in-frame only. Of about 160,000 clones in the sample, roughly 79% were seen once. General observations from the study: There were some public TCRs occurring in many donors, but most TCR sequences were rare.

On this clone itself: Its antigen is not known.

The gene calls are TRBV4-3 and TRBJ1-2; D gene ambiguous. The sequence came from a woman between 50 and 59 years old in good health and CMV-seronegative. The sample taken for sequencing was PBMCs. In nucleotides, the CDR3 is TGCGCCAGCAGCCAAGGCGGGCTCAACTATGGCTACACCTTC. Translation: CASSQGGLNYGYTF.